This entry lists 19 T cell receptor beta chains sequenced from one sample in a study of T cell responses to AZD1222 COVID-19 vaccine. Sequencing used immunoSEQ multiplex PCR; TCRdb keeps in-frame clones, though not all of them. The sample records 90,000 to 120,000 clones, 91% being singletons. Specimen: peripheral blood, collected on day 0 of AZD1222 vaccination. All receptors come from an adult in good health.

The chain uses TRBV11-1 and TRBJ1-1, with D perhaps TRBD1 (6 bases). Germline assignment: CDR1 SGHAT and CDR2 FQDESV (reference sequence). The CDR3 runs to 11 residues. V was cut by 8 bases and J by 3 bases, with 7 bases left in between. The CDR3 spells CASGQYTEAFF. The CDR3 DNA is TGTGCCAGCGGACAGTACACTGAAGCTTTCTTT.

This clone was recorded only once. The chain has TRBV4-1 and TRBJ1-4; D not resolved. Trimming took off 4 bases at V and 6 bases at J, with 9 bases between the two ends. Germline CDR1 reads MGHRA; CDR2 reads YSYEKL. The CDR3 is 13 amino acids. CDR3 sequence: CASSLSRDEKLFF. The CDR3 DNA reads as TGCGCCAGCAGCCTCAGCCGGGATGAAAAACTGTTTTTT.

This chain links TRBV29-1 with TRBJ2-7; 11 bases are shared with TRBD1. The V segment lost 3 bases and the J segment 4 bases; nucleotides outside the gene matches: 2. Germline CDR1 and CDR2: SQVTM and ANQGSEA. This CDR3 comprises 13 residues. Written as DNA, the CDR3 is TGCAGCGTTGATGGGACAGGGGGGTACGAGCAGTACTTC. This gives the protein CSVDGTGGYEQYF.

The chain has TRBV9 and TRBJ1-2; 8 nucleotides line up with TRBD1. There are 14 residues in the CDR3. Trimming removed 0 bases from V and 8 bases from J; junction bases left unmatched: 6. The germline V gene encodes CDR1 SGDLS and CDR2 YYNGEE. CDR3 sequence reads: CASSVGTGLHGYTF. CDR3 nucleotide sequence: TGTGCCAGCAGCGTAGGGACAGGGCTCCACGGCTACACCTTC.

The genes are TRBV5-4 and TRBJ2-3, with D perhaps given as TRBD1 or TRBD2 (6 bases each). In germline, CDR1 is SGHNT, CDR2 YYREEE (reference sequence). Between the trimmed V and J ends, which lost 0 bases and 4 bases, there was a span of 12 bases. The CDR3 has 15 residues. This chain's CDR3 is CASSLGGASADTQYF. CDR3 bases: TGTGCCAGCAGCTTGGGGGGGGCTAGCGCAGATACGCAGTATTTT. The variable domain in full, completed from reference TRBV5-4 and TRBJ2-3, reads ETGVTQSPTHLIKTRGQQVTLRCSSQSGHNTVSWYQQALGQGPQFIFQYYREEENGRGNFPPRFSGLQFPNYSSELNVNALELDDSALYLCASSLGGASADTQYFGPGTRLTVL.

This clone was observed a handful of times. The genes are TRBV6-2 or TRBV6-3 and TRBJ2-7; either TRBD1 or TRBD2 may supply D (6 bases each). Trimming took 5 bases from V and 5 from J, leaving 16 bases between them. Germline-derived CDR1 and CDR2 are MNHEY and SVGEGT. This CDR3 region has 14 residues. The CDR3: CASSTGGGRDEQYF. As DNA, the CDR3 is TGTGCCAGCAGTACCGGAGGGGGAAGGGACGAGCAGTACTTC.

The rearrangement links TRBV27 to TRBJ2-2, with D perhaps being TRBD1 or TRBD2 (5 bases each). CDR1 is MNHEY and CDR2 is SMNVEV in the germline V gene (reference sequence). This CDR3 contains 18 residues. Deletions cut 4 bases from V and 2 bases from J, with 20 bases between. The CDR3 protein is CASSSGPGRISNTGELFF. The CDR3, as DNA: TGTGCCAGCAGTTCCGGACCGGGACGCATTTCCAACACCGGGGAGCTGTTTTTT.

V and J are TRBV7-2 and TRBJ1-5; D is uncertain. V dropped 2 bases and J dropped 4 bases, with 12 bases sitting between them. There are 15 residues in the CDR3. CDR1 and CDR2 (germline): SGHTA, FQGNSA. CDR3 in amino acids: CASSLMSGLNQPQHF. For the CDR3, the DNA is TGTGCCAGCAGCTTAATGTCTGGGTTAAATCAGCCCCAGCATTTT.

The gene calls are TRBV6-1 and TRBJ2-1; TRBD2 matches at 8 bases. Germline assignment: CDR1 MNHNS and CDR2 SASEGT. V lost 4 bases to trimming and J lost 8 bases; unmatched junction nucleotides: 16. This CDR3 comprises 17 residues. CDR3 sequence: CASSAPPLAGFFHEQFF. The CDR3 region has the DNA TGTGCCAGCAGTGCCCCCCCCTTAGCGGGGTTTTTCCATGAGCAGTTCTTC.

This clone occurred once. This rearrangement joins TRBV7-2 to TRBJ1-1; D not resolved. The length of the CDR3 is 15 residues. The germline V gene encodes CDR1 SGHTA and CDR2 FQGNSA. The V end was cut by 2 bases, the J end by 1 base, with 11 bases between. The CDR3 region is CASSLTWLPNTEAFF. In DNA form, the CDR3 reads TGTGCCAGCAGCTTAACTTGGCTACCGAACACTGAAGCTTTCTTT.

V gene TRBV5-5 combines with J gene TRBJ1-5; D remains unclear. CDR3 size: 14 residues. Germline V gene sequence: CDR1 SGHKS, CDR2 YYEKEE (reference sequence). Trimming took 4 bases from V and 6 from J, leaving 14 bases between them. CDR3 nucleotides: TGTGCCAGCAGCGATCGCACATGGGGTCAGCCCCAGCATTTT. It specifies CASSDRTWGQPQHF.

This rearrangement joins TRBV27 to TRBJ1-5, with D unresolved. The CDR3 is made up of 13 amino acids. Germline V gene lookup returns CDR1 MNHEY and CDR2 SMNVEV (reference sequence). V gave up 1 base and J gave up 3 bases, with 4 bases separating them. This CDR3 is CASSLYNNQPQHF. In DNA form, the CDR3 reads TGTGCCAGCAGTTTATATAACAATCAGCCCCAGCATTTT.

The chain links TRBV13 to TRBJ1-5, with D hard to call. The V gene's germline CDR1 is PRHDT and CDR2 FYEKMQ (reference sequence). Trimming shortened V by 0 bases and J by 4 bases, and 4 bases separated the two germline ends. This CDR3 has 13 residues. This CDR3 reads CASSLGTNQPQHF. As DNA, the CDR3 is TGTGCCAGCAGCTTAGGGACAAATCAGCCCCAGCATTTT. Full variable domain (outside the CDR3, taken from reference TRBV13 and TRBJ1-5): AAGVIQSPRHLIKEKRETATLKCYPIPRHDTVYWYQQGPGQDPQFLISFYEKMQSDKGSIPDRFSAQQFSDYHSELNMSSLELGDSALYFCASSLGTNQPQHFGDGTRLSIL.

CDR3 amino acids: CASSPQQGWDTEAFF. The CDR3 DNA reads TGCGCCAGCAGCCCGCAACAGGGCTGGGACACTGAAGCTTTCTTT. The chain uses TRBV5-1 and TRBJ1-1; TRBD1 is a possible D gene (6 bases). Per the germline V gene, CDR1 is SGHRS and CDR2 is YFSETQ. The CDR3 contains 15 residues. V was trimmed by 4 bases and J by 3 bases, leaving 16 bases between them.

As DNA, the CDR3 is TGTGCCAGCAGGAACTATGGCTACACCTTC. It is translated as CASRNYGYTF. This rearrangement joins TRBV6-6 to TRBJ1-2; D ambiguous. The CDR3 runs 10 residues. The V gene's germline CDR1 is MNHNY and CDR2 SVGAGI (reference sequence). Trimming cost V 6 bases and J 2 bases, with 1 base left between them.

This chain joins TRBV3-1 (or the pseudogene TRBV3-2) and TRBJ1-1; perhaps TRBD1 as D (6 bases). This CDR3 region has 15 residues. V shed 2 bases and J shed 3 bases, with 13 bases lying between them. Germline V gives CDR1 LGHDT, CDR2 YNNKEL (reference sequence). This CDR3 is CASSQRQVADTEAFF. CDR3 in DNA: TGTGCCAGCAGCCAAAGACAGGTTGCGGACACTGAAGCTTTCTTT.

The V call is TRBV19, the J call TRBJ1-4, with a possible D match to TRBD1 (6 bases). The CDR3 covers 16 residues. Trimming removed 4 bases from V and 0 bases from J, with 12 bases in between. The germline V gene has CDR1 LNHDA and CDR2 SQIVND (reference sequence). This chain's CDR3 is CASSNPGGTTNEKLFF. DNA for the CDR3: TGTGCCAGTAGTAACCCCGGGGGCACAACTAATGAAAAACTGTTTTTT.

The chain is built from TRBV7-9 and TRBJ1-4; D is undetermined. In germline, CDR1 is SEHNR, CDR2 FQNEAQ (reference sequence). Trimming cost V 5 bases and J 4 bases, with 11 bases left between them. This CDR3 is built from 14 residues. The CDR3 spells CASSPPVSNEKLFF. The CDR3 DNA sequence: TGTGCCAGCAGCCCTCCTGTTAGTAATGAAAAACTGTTTTTT. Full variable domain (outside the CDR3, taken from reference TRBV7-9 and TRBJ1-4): DTGVSQNPRHKITKRGQNVTFRCDPISEHNRLYWYRQTLGQGPEFLTYFQNEAQLEKSRLLSDRFSAERPKGSFSTLEIQRTEQGDSAMYLCASSPPVSNEKLFFGSGTQLSVL.

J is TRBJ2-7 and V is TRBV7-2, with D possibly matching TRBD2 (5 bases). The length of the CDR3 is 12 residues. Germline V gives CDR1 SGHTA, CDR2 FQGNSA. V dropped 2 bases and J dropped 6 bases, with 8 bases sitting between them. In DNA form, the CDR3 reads TGTGCCAGCAGCTTACTAGCAGGCGAGCAGTACTTC. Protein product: CASSLLAGEQYF.